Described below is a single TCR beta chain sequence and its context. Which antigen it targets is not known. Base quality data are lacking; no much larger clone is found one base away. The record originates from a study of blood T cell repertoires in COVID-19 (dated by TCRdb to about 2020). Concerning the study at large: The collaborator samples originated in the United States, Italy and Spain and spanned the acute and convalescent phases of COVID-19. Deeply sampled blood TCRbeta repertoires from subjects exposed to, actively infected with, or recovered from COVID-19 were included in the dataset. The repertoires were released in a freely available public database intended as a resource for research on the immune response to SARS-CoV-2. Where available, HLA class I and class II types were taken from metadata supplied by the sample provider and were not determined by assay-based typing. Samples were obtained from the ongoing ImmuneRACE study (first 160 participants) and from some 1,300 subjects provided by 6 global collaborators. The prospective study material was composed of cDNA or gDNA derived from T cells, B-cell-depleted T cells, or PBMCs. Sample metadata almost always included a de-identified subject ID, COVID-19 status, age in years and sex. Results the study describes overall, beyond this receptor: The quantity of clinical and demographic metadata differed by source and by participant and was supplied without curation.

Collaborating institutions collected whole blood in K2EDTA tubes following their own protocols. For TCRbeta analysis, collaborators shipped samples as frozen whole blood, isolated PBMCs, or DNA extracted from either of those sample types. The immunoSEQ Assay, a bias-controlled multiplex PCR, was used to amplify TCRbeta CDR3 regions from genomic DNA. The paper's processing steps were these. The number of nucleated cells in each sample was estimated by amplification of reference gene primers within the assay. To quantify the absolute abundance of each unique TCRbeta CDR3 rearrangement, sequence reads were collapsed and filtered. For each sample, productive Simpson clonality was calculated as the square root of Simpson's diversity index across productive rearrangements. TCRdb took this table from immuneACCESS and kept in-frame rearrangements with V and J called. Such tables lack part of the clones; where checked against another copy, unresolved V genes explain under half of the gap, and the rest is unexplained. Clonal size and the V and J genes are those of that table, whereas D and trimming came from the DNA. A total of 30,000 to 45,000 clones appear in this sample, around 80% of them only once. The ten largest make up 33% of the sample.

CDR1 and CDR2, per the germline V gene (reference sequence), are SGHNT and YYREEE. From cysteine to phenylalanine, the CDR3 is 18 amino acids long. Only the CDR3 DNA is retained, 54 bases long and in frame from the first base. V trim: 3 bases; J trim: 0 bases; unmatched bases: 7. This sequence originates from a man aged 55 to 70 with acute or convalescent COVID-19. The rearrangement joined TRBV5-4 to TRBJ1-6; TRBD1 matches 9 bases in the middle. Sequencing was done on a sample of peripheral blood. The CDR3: CASSSTGGGFSYNSPLHF. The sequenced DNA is TGTGCCAGCAGCTCTACAGGGGGCGGTTTCTCCTATAATTCACCCCTCCACTTT.